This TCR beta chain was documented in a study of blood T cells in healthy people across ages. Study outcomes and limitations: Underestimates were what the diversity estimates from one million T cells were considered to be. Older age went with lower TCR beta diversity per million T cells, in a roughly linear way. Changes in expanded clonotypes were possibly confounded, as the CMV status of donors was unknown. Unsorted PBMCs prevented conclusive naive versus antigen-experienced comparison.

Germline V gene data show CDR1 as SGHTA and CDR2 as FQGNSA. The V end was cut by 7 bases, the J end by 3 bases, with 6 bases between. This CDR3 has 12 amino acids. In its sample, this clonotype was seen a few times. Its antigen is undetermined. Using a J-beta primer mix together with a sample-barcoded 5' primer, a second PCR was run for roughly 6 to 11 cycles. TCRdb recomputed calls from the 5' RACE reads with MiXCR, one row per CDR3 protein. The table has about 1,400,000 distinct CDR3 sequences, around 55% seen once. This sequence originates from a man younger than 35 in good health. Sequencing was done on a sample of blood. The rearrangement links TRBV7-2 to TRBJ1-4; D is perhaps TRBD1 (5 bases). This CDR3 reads CASNRPNEKLFF. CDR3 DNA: TGTGCCAGCAACAGGCCTAATGAAAAACTGTTTTTT.